This TCR beta chain was identified during a study of blood T cell repertoires in COVID-19. About the study: Sample material is recorded as cDNA or gDNA derived from T cells, B-cell-depleted T cells, or PBMCs.

Original analysis: Scientists estimated how many nucleated cells there were by amplifying reference gene primers. Assay: immunoSEQ multiplex PCR; the TCRdb copy retains only in-frame clones and omits some. V, J and clone size derive from that table, while D and trimming were established from the DNA sequence. This table has 330,000 or so clones, 88% appearing once. The ends were cut back, 3 bases at V and 3 bases at J, with 13 bases in the middle. Germline V gene lookup returns CDR1 SGDLS and CDR2 YYNGEE. This CDR3 contains 15 residues. Cohorts were assigned according to the clinical history that participants reported.

The chain has TRBV9 and TRBJ2-1, with a tentative D call TRBD1 (6 bases). Sequenced: PBMCs or T cells enriched from blood (not recorded which). The source of this sequence is a man aged 30 to 39 who had recovered from COVID-19. The CDR3 region is CASSAQGLFYNEQFF. The CDR3 coding sequence is TGTGCCAGCAGCGCCCAGGGGTTATTCTACAATGAGCAGTTCTTC.